Detailed here is one TCR beta chain. This receptor's antigen is unknown. Base qualities are not provided; no much larger clone lies one nucleotide away. In total, around 600 healthy bone marrow donors made up the cohort. Cohort members were all nominally healthy when sampled, although unrecorded immune exposures were likely present. The donor tested CMV seropositive, placing the donor among the 289 seropositive members of the cohort. Each donor provided a peripheral blood sample, and peripheral blood mononuclear cells were used for TCR beta sequencing. Genomic DNA was extracted from the blood cell samples with the Qiagen DNeasy Blood Extraction Kit. V is pared back by 5 bases and J by 0 bases, with 9 bases lying between the germline termini. The CDR3 covers 14 residues, taking in both the cysteine and the phenylalanine. Only the CDR3 DNA stays, 42 bases, in frame from base 1. CDR1 and CDR2 were assigned from the germline V gene as SGHTA and FQGTGA.

This sample stems from a study of cytomegalovirus exposure and HLA in healthy donors (dated by TCRdb to 2017 to 2019). General notes on the study: In an earlier analysis of 587 of the donors, 250 to 350 Gb of sequence data and 117 million unique TCR beta sequences from roughly 190 million T cells were reported. Roughly 310 gigabases of sequencing data and approximately 93 million unique TCR sequences were included in an early release covering about 600 HLA-typed donors. Because of strong linkage in the cohort, roughly five DR-DQ haplotypes were treated as single units for association and clustering. Donor age, sex, ethnicity and CMV serostatus were collected together with the repertoire data. Of the roughly 400 genotyped donors, 65% to 90% fell in the genetic ancestry cluster associated with self-reported Caucasian donors. The later analysis used no new phenotypic data to find candidate immune exposures, relying instead on TCR beta sequences and their occurrence across donors. Genome-wide SNP genotypes for about three fifths of the roughly 700 donors were used in a later genetic analysis, which treated that subset as a discovery cohort. The study aimed to test whether cataloging public T cell receptors could reveal signatures of past pathogen exposure. The study combined high-throughput TCR immunosequencing, statistical association of individual TCRs with disease status, and machine learning to predict cytomegalovirus infection status. Both class I and class II loci were covered by HLA typing, at four-digit resolution. The study used immunosequencing to profile the T cell repertoires of about 670 subjects and linked those repertoires to cytomegalovirus serostatus. Along with the roughly 670-subject first cohort, a separate validation cohort of more than 90 different subjects was used. Among around 400 genotyped donors of the cohort, an average of approximately 240,000 unique TCR beta nucleotide sequences were sequenced per donor, about a sixth of them non-productive. A later analysis re-analyzed previously published TCR beta repertoires from 600 to 850 donors and added high-resolution HLA genotyping to study TCR occurrence patterns. All discovery cohort repertoires had been generated on a single sequencing platform. Typing coverage differed by locus: A, B, C, DRB1 and DQB1 were typed in about 629-630 donors, DQA1 in about 510, DPA1 in some 610, and DPB1 in 400 to 490. In an earlier analysis of 500 to 650 of the donors, high-throughput TCR beta sequencing was used to judge whether each TCR beta V gene segment behaved as functional or pseudogenic.

The protocol used for the library was the immunoSEQ multiplex PCR assay. The multiplex PCR relied on a mix of 60 forward primers for TCR Vbeta segments and 13 reverse primers for TCR Jbeta segments. The CDR3 region of rearranged TCR beta genes was amplified from genomic DNA with a multiplex PCR assay. On the Illumina HiSeq System, the amplified TCR beta libraries were sequenced as 87-base-pair reads. As for the original processing: Across the 700 or so repertoires, a later analysis counted roughly 77 million unique TCR beta chains, 9.5 million to 13 million of which were shared by at least two donors. A nearest-neighbor algorithm error-corrected the raw reads and collapsed the reads into unique sequences, merging closely related sequences to remove PCR and sequencing errors. To assign V, D and J gene segments, CDR3 sequences were aligned to IMGT reference sequences. For a sequence to be retained, at least a six-nucleotide match to both a V gene segment and a J gene segment was required. A rearrangement was called productive if the CDR3 had no stop codons and remained in frame with V and J, and every other rearrangement was called non-productive. CDR3 was defined according to IMGT convention as the region running from the second conserved V-encoded cysteine to the conserved J-encoded phenylalanine. Sequences without an unambiguous match to a single V gene segment were excluded from the earlier analysis of 587 of the donors. In an earlier analysis of approximately 590 of the donors, a V segment was called functional when productive rearrangements were above 56.7%, and segregating when the standard deviation between donors exceeded 5%. A statistical classification framework was built to diagnose cytomegalovirus status from the catalog of TCR beta chain sequences. A later analysis assigned V and J genes by comparing TCR nucleotide sequences with IMGT/GENE-DB human TR gene sequences. In a later analysis, CDR3 sequences and most-parsimonious VDJ recombination scenarios were assigned using the TCRdist pipeline. In a later analysis, every TCR beta chain was defined by the combination of its CDR3 amino acid sequence and its V-gene family, and reads without a unique V-gene family were dropped. In a later analysis, 500 to 650 highly shared, low-generation-probability nucleotide sequences were removed to address suspected cross-contamination and a sequencing artifact. A later analysis calculated a clonal expansion index for each public chain from normalized within-repertoire ranks of inferred template counts. A later analysis computed generation probabilities with a VDJ recombination model fitted to out-of-frame rearrangements, and checked the results against IGoR. In a later analysis, TCR-TCR, TCR-HLA and TCR-CMV co-occurrence was scored with hypergeometric tests, and a repertoire-size bias correction was applied to TCR pairs. In a later analysis, false discovery rates were estimated by permuting HLA or CMV assignments 20 times. A later analysis grouped co-occurring TCRs with DBSCAN, adding TCRdist sequence similarity when clustering within HLA-allele-positive subsets. Repertoires with fewer than 30,000 or more than 120,000 public chains, plus five repertoires with anomalous nucleotide sharing, were excluded from co-occurrence clustering. Here the immuneACCESS table is served through TCRdb, limited to in-frame sequences with V and J called. Missing clones are a known gap in these copies; in checked studies unresolved V genes cover under half, and the rest lacks a known reason. The DNA was the basis for D and trimming; V, J and clone size are from that table. This sample is represented by about 120,000 clones; roughly 65% of them were singletons. The biggest ten clones account for roughly 10% of the sample.

General findings and caveats noted by the study authors: At a false discovery rate of 0.05, a later analysis linked roughly 17,000 TCR beta sequences to specific HLA alleles. In this cohort, only TCR beta chains were sequenced, and detectable features were limited by the absence of alpha or paired-chain data. A cluster of highly shared sequence variants was judged likely to represent a technical artifact of the sequencing pipeline. A later genetic analysis reported fewer N-insertions in productive TCRs among donors in an Asian-associated ancestry cluster than the roughly 700-donor mean. Because counts were too low, about 15 rarely observed V segments, including chromosome 9 orphons, were left out of the earlier analysis of over 550 of the donors. According to a later analysis, parvovirus B19, influenza, CMV and Epstein-Barr virus appeared linked to several top co-occurrence clusters. Immune exposure information for the cohort was limited to CMV serostatus. The authors suggested that the approach could potentially be generalized to other disease states and immunological phenotypes. In vitro tests confirmed that a few of the cytomegalovirus-associated TCR beta chains recognize cytomegalovirus antigens. The 87-base-pair reads could not distinguish some IMGT-functional V segments, including TRBV6-2 and TRBV6-3, so those segments were excluded. The classifier was reported to diagnose cytomegalovirus status with high specificity and sensitivity in both the original and validation cohorts. Linkage disequilibrium might explain the correlated functional status among segregating V segments, but an unknown experimental factor could not be ruled out. Broadly in line with IMGT annotations, most TCR beta V segments showed up in productive rearrangements about 87% or about 30% of the time in an earlier analysis of under 700 of the donors. Compared with equally common non-associated chains, HLA-associated TCR beta chains in a later analysis were more clonally expanded and had lower generation probabilities. Presence/absence analyses assumed roughly uniform sequencing depth across donors, an assumption that may not hold. Across donors, most TCR sequences were observed very rarely, whereas some public TCRs were present in many individuals. According to a later analysis, most CMV-associated TCR beta chains appeared to be HLA-restricted, and the HLA associations seemed to be driven largely by CMV exposure. Because HLA typing was missing for some donors at each locus, association tests included only the typed subset. A total of 150 to 200 TCR beta chains were listed by the study as associated with cytomegalovirus. When HLA alleles, especially DR and DQ, strongly co-occurred, attributing TCR associations to individual alleles was difficult. According to a later analysis, TCR association rates differed among HLA loci, with DRB1 alleles showing the most associated TCRs and HLA-C alleles showing the fewest. A later genetic analysis associated a missense DCLRE1C variant with V-gene and J-gene trimming of TCR beta chains, and an independent cohort replicated the association. A further reported finding was that TCR beta sequences accurately predicted the HLA-A and HLA-B alleles for most subjects in the first cohort.

This TCR came from a man aged 35-49 years in good health and CMV-seropositive. The chain is encoded by TRBV7-3 joined to TRBJ2-3; the D segment cannot be called with confidence. Sequencing was performed on PBMCs. The CDR3 protein is CASSPLSSTDTQYF. The nucleotides read TGTGCCAGCAGCCCCCTGTCTAGCACAGATACGCAGTATTTT.